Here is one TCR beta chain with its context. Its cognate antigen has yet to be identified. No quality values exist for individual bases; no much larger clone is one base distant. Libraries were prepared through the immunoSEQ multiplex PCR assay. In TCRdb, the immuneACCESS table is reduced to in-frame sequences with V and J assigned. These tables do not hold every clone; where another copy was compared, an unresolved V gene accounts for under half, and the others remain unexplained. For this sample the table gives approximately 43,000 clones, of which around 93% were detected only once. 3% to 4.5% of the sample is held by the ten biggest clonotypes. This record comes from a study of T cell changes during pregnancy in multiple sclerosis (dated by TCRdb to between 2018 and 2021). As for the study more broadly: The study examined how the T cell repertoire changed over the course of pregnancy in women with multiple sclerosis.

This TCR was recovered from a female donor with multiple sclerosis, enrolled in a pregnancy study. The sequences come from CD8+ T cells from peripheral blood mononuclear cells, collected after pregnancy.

The CDR3 region: CASSRGGNEQYF. The DNA is as follows: TGTGCCAGCTCGAGGGGGGGCAACGAGCAGTACTTC. The chain was built from TRBV27 and TRBJ2-7; the D gene is perhaps TRBD2, on 7 matching bases. Relative to germline, V is 8 bases shorter and J is 5 bases shorter, with 13 bases between their ends. The germline V gene (reference sequence) yields MNHEY for CDR1 and SMNVEV for CDR2. The CDR3 goes from the cysteine to the phenylalanine over 12 residues. The DNA shown is the 36-base CDR3, in frame from base 1.